The 15 T cell receptor beta chains reported below all come from one sample, sequenced in a study of early T cells in non-severe SARS-CoV-2 infection (dated by TCRdb to the early 2020s). Library generation was performed with 5' RACE. For sequencing, a NextSeq 500 was employed. TCRdb cleaned the public reads at Q25 with fastp, built clones with MiXCR and kept in-frame beta chains. Every CDR3 protein is listed once, alongside the most common genes and DNA of its rows. This sample is represented by just under 65,000 distinct CDR3 sequences; approximately 6.1% of them were singletons. Less than 3.5% of the sample rests with the top ten. Material: whole blood, obtained at baseline. The receptors originated from an adult who was a healthcare worker with PCR-confirmed SARS-CoV-2 infection or an uninfected control (not recorded which).

In this sample, this clonotype turned up many times. The chain uses TRBV29-1 and TRBJ1-1; D is undetermined. Per the germline V gene, CDR1 is SQVTM and CDR2 is ANQGSEA. Trimming took 5 bases from V and 3 from J, leaving 13 bases between them. The CDR3 runs 13 residues. The CDR3 DNA reads as TGCAGCGTTACGCTCCAGGAGGACACTGAAGCTTTCTTT. It yields the protein CSVTLQEDTEAFF.

This clonotype has a handful of counts. The rearrangement uses TRBV28 and TRBJ2-7; D gene uncertain. The CDR3 consists of 15 residues. Germline V gives CDR1 MDHEN, CDR2 SYDVKM. Trimming took off 2 bases at V and 0 bases at J, with 11 bases between the two ends. CDR3 sequence reads: CASSLGQRSSYEQYF. CDR3 nucleotides: TGTGCCAGCAGTTTAGGGCAGCGAAGCTCCTACGAGCAGTACTTC.

This clonotype was observed many times. The chain recombines TRBV29-1 with TRBJ1-5; possible D gene TRBD1, 5 bases. The V end lost 5 bases, the J end lost 3 bases, and 11 bases lay between the germline ends. Germline values: CDR1 SQVTM, CDR2 ANQGSEA. This CDR3 spans 13 amino acids. CDR3: CSVSAGYNQPQHF. The CDR3, as DNA: TGCAGCGTTTCGGCAGGGTACAATCAGCCCCAGCATTTT.

On this clonotype itself: A read error may account for a junction end that differs from germline. This rearrangement joins TRBV25-1 to TRBJ2-6; 10 bases are a match to TRBD1. Germline CDR1 MGHDK, CDR2 SYGVNS. The CDR3 spans 19 residues. DNA of the CDR3: TGTGCCAACAGTGATCGGGACAGGGGCCTTTTCTCTGGGGCCAACGTCCTGACTTTC. This codes for CANSDRDRGLFSGANVLTF.

This clonotype was observed at least ten times. V usage is TRBV14 and J usage is TRBJ2-7, with 10 bases aligning to TRBD2. Germline V gene sequence: CDR1 SGHDN, CDR2 FVKESK. This CDR3 spans 19 amino acids. The junction had 15 bases not matched to a gene; V was cut back by 2 bases and J by 2 bases. The CDR3 here is CASSQISVLAGVGAYEQYF. CDR3 nucleotides: TGTGCCAGCAGCCAAATATCGGTCCTAGCGGGAGTGGGGGCCTACGAGCAGTACTTC.

There are many counts of this clonotype. V usage is TRBV28 and J usage is TRBJ1-5; no definite D call. Germline V gene sequence: CDR1 MDHEN, CDR2 SYDVKM. V was pared by 7 bases and J by 1 base, with 11 bases between. This CDR3 has 14 amino acids. This chain's CDR3 is CASNPTLSNQPQHF. In DNA, the CDR3 is TGTGCCAGCAATCCGACCCTGAGCAATCAGCCCCAGCATTTT.

The chain recombines TRBV20-1 with TRBJ1-1; 10 nucleotides agree with TRBD1. Germline V gene sequence: CDR1 DFQATT, CDR2 SNEGSKA (reference sequence). The V segment lost 5 bases and the J segment 4 bases; nucleotides outside the gene matches: 7. This CDR3 is 14 amino acids long. This CDR3 is CSARQGARGTEAFF. DNA for the CDR3: TGCAGTGCTCGACAGGGGGCGCGGGGCACTGAAGCTTTCTTT.

The chain employs TRBV2 and TRBJ2-7, with D unclear. The CDR3 loop spans 14 amino acids. The germline V and J ends were trimmed by 7 bases and 1 base, with 14 bases remaining between them. CDR1 is SNHLY and CDR2 is FYNNEI in the germline V gene. The CDR3 DNA sequence: TGTGCCAGCACCAAGTCTAAAGGGTCCTACGAGCAGTACTTC. It encodes CASTKSKGSYEQYF.

The sample holds many counts of this clonotype. The chain employs TRBV5-4 and TRBJ1-1, with D unresolved. V was trimmed by 3 bases and J by 1 base, leaving 4 bases between them. There are 12 residues in the CDR3. Germline CDR1 SGHNT, CDR2 YYREEE (reference sequence). CDR3 sequence reads: CASSSPNTEAFF. For the CDR3, the DNA is TGTGCCAGCAGCTCTCCGAACACTGAAGCTTTCTTT.

This clonotype was seen many times. The V and J genes are TRBV27 and TRBJ1-1; D is possibly TRBD1 (6 bases). The V gene's germline CDR1 is MNHEY and CDR2 SMNVEV (reference sequence). Trimming cost V 2 bases and J 4 bases, with 8 bases left between them. CDR3 length: 13 residues. As DNA, the CDR3 is TGTGCCAGCAGTTTAAGAGGGGGCACTGAAGCTTTCTTT. Amino acids: CASSLRGGTEAFF.

This clonotype came up a few times. The V and J genes are TRBV20-1 and TRBJ1-1; 7 bases are a match to TRBD1. J gave up 5 bases and V 0 bases, and 9 bases lay outside the gene matches. This CDR3 has 15 amino acids. Looked up from germline, CDR1 is DFQATT and CDR2 is SNEGSKA (reference sequence). The CDR3, as DNA: TGCAGTGCTAGAGAACCGGGACAGTGGACGACTGAAGCTTTCTTT. Translation gives CSAREPGQWTTEAFF.

This clonotype showed up many times. The chain joins TRBV27 to TRBJ1-1, with a tentative D call TRBD1 (5 bases). Germline V gene sequence: CDR1 MNHEY, CDR2 SMNVEV (reference sequence). V lost 3 bases and J lost 0, with 17 bases in between. The CDR3 length is 17 residues. CDR3: CASSFRHQRGMNTEAFF. The CDR3 coding sequence is TGTGCCAGCAGTTTTCGTCACCAAAGGGGTATGAACACTGAAGCTTTCTTT.

In its sample, this clonotype was seen many times. The CDR3 reads CASSILNNEQFF. The CDR3 nucleotides are TGTGCCAGCAGTATCTTAAACAATGAGCAGTTCTTC. V gene TRBV28 combines with J gene TRBJ2-1; D gene ambiguous. The V end was cut by 5 bases, the J end by 5 bases, with 7 bases between. CDR3 length equals 12 residues. Germline V gene sequence: CDR1 MDHEN, CDR2 SYDVKM.

Many counts were recorded for this clonotype. The rearrangement joins TRBV13 to TRBJ2-1; tentatively, D is TRBD1 or TRBD2 (5 bases each). Germline values: CDR1 PRHDT, CDR2 FYEKMQ (reference sequence). Trimming pared 4 bases from V and 4 bases from J, leaving 17 bases between. The CDR3 is 16 residues long. The CDR3 DNA reads TGTGCCAGCAGCTCTACCGGAGTTGAGGGGTACAATGAGCAGTTCTTC. Translating gives CASSSTGVEGYNEQFF.

The table lists this clonotype with many counts. Here the CDR3 DNA reads TGTGCCAGCAGCCCGGGACTAGCGGGACATAATGAGCAGTTCTTC. This translates into CASSPGLAGHNEQFF. The chain is built from TRBV7-9 and TRBJ2-1; the match to TRBD2 covers 13 bases. The CDR3 has 15 amino acids. V lost 5 bases and J lost 7; bases outside the gene matches: 5. The germline CDR1 and CDR2 sequences are SEHNR and FQNEAQ (reference sequence).